The entry that follows covers one TCR beta chain sequence. The repertoire was sequenced with immunoSEQ multiplex PCR; TCRdb's copy has only in-frame clones and lacks some. There are around 64,000 clones in the sample; 65% to 85% occur only once, and roughly 4.4% lies in the top ten. The data were taken from a study of a mutant IDH1 vaccine in newly diagnosed glioma. Germline assignment: CDR1 LNHDA and CDR2 SQIVND (reference sequence). The CDR3 extends over 16 amino acids. J was trimmed by 0 bases and V by 1 base; bases with no gene match: 5. As to time point: baseline, week 1 (first vaccination visit). The treatment: pre-vaccination baseline after standard-of-care therapy.

Sequenced here: peripheral blood mononuclear cells (PBMCs), sampled from a glioma patient treated with radiotherapy, temozolomide or both. The clonotype originates from a woman aged 18-30 years with glioma. Some clones in this sample may be carry-over from other donors' samples. The chain carries TRBV19 and TRBJ1-1, with TRBD1 identical over 7 bases. CDR3 coding DNA: TGTGCCAGTAGTATAGCCCTGACAGGGATGAACACTGAAGCTTTCTTT. It is translated as CASSIALTGMNTEAFF.